This T cell receptor (beta chain) was retrieved from a study of blood T cell repertoires in COVID-19. Study context: Sites in the United States, Italy and Spain provided acute and convalescent COVID-19 samples. Nucleic acid was either cDNA or gDNA, and it came from T cells, B-cell-depleted T cells, or PBMCs.

Authors' processing steps: Cell counts per sample came from amplifying reference gene primers. Libraries were prepared by immunoSEQ multiplex PCR; TCRdb keeps only in-frame clonotypes and omits some of them. That table is the source of V, J and clone size, and D and trimming were worked out from the DNA. The sample includes around 100,000 clones, around 83% seen only once; the top ten take less than 1.5%. Germline V CDR1 and CDR2: SNHLY, FYNNEI. This CDR3 is built from 16 residues. V lost 8 bases and J lost 2; bases outside the gene matches: 11. The rearrangement joins TRBV2 to TRBJ2-2; 7 positions agree with TRBD1. This clonotype was obtained from a middle-aged man with acute or convalescent COVID-19. Sequenced material: peripheral blood. For the CDR3, the DNA is TGTGCCAGCCGACAGGGTCCCATAACAAACACCGGGGAGCTGTTTTTT. Protein sequence: CASRQGPITNTGELFF.